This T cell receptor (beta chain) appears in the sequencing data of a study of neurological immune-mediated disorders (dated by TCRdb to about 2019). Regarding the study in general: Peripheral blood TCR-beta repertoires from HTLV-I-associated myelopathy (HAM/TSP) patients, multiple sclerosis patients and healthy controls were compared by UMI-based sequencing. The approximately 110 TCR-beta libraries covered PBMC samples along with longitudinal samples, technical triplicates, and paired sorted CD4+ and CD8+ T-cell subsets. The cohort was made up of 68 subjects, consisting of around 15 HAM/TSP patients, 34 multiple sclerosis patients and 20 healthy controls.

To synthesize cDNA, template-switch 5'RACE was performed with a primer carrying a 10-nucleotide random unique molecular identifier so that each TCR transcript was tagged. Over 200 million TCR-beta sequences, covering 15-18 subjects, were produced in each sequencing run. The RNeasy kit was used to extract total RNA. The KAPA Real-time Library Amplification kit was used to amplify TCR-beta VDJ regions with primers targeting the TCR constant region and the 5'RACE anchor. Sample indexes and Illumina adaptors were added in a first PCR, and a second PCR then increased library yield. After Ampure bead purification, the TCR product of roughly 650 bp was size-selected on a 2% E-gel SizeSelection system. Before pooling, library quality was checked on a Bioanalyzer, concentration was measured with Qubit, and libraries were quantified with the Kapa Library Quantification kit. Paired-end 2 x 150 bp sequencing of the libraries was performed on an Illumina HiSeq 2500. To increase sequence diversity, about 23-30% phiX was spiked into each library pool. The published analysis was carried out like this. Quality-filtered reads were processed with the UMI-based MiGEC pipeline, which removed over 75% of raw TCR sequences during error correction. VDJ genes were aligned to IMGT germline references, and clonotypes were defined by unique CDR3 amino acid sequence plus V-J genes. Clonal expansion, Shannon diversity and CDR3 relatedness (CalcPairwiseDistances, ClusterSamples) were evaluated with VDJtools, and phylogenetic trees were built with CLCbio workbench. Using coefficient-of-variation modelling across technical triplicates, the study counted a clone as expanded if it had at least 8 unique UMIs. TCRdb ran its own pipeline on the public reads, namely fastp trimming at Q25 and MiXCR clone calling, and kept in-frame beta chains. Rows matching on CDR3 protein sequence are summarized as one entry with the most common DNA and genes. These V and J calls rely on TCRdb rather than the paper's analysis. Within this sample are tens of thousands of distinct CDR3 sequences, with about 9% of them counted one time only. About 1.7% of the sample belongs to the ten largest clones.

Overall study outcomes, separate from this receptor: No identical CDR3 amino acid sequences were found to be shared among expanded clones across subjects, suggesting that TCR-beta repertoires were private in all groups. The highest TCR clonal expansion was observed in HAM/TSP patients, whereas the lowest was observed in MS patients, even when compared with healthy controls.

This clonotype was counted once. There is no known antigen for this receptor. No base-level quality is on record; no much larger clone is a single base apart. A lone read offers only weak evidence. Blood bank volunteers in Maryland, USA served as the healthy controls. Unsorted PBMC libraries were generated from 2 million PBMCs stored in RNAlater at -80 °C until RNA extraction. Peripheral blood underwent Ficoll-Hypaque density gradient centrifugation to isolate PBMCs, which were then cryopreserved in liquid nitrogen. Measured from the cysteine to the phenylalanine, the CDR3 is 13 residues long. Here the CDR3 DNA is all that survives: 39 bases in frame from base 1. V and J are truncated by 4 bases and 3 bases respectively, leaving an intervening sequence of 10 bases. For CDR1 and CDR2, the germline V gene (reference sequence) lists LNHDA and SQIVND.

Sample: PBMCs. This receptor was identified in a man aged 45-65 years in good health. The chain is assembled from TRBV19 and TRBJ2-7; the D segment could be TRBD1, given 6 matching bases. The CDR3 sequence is CASSNVDSYEQYF. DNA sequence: TGTGCCAGTAGTAACGTGGACAGCTACGAGCAGTACTTC.